Presented here are 19 T cell receptor beta chains from one specimen sequenced in a study of Ad26.COV2.S vaccination and SARS-CoV-2 variants. TCRdb's table, derived via immunoSEQ multiplex PCR, lists solely in-frame clones and lacks some. The sample holds about 500,000 clones, 70% to 90% seen once. Treatment in this sample: approximately 18 received Ad26.COV2.S at low or high dose, single or two shots; several received placebo; per-sample allocation not given. Repertoires come from day 63 after the first vaccine or placebo injection. The sample consisted of peripheral blood, taken in a trial of Ad26.COV2.S vaccine versus placebo. The receptors were sampled from a person between 18 and 59 years old who received the Ad26.COV2.S COVID-19 vaccine or a placebo.

CDR3 bases: TGTGCCAGCAGCCAAGGCCGGACGCCAGGGCCCAATGAGCAGTTCTTC. It translates to CASSQGRTPGPNEQFF. The gene calls are TRBV3-1 (or the pseudogene TRBV3-2) and TRBJ2-1; maybe TRBD1 (5 bases). This CDR3 spans 16 amino acids. The V end lost 1 base, the J end lost 6 bases, and 16 bases lay between the germline ends. From germline, CDR1 is LGHDT and CDR2 YNNKEL (reference sequence).

Only one count was recorded for this clone. CDR3 nucleotide sequence: TGTGCCACCAGCACGGGTAGGGTCTACGAGCAGTACTTC. Translation gives CATSTGRVYEQYF. V is TRBV15 and J is TRBJ2-7; no clear D. The germline V gene encodes CDR1 LNHNV and CDR2 YYDKDF (reference sequence). Trimming took off 4 bases at V and 3 bases at J, with 10 bases between the two ends. This CDR3 spans 13 amino acids.

The chain recombines TRBV10-1 with TRBJ2-2, with 7 bases identical to TRBD1. Germline CDR1 reads WNHNN; CDR2 reads SYGVQD (reference sequence). The junction had 3 bases not matched to a gene; V was cut back by 6 bases and J by 5 bases. There are 13 residues in the CDR3. CDR3 sequence (DNA): TGCGCCAGCAGGCAGGACAGGACCGGGGAGCTGTTTTTT. Amino acids: CASRQDRTGELFF.

This sequence joins TRBV4-1 and TRBJ2-2, with 9 bases matching TRBD2. The CDR3 is 15 amino acids. V gave up 5 bases and J gave up 5 bases; unmatched junction bases: 6. Germline V gene sequence: CDR1 MGHRA, CDR2 YSYEKL. The CDR3 loop is CASSEGLARTGELFF. In DNA form, the CDR3 reads TGCGCCAGCAGCGAGGGACTAGCCCGGACCGGGGAGCTGTTTTTT.

The chain is built from TRBV28 and TRBJ1-1; unclear D gene. V dropped 8 bases and J dropped 0 bases, with 7 bases sitting between them. Per germline, CDR1 MDHEN and CDR2 SYDVKM. CDR3 length: 12 amino acids. The DNA for the CDR3 is TGTGCCAGCCTCCGGGTGAACACTGAAGCTTTCTTT. Translated: CASLRVNTEAFF.

This clone was seen more than once but under ten times. The CDR3 reads CASRREGARGRGYTF. The CDR3 DNA sequence: TGTGCCAGCAGACGGGAGGGGGCCCGTGGAAGGGGCTACACCTTC. V is TRBV27 and J is TRBJ1-2; 7 bases are shared with TRBD1. This CDR3 has 15 residues. The junction had 15 bases not matched to a gene; V was cut back by 6 bases and J by 8 bases. CDR1 is MNHEY, CDR2 SMNVEV, per germline (reference sequence).

This clone was observed a handful of times. V gene TRBV5-4 combines with J gene TRBJ2-1, with 11 nucleotides matching TRBD1. The CDR3 is 16 amino acids. Germline V gene lookup returns CDR1 SGHNT and CDR2 YYREEE (reference sequence). V dropped 3 bases and J dropped 6; count of bases not matched to a gene: 8. CDR3 loop: CASSSPTGTGGNEQFF. DNA for the CDR3: TGTGCCAGCAGCTCGCCCACAGGGACAGGGGGCAATGAGCAGTTCTTC.

J is TRBJ1-5 and V is TRBV15, with 10 positions matching TRBD1. The junction had 4 bases not matched to a gene; V was cut back by 5 bases and J by 3 bases. Germline values: CDR1 LNHNV, CDR2 YYDKDF (reference sequence). CDR3 length: 15 residues. CDR3 coding DNA: TGTGCCACCAGCCCGGGACAGGGGTTCAATCAGCCCCAGCATTTT. Translation gives CATSPGQGFNQPQHF.

The V and J genes are TRBV4-3 and TRBJ2-2; D remains unclear. Germline V gene lookup returns CDR1 LGHNA and CDR2 YSLEER. The V end lost 2 bases, the J end lost 1 base, and 5 bases lay between the germline ends. CDR3 size: 14 residues. CDR3 bases: TGCGCCAGCAGCCAAAATGTGAACACCGGGGAGCTGTTTTTT. It yields the protein CASSQNVNTGELFF.

The rearrangement joins TRBV2 to TRBJ2-5; no clear D gene. Trimming left V 7 bases short and J 4 bases short, with 16 bases between. Looked up from germline, CDR1 is SNHLY and CDR2 is FYNNEI. The CDR3 has 14 amino acids. The CDR3 spells CASNRASARETQYF. The CDR3 coding sequence is TGTGCCAGCAACCGGGCCTCAGCGAGAGAGACCCAGTACTTC.

The chain links TRBV6-6 to TRBJ1-5; D remains ambiguous. V dropped 6 bases and J dropped 3 bases, with 12 bases sitting between them. CDR3 length equals 14 residues. Per the germline V gene, CDR1 is MNHNY and CDR2 is SVGAGI (reference sequence). Here the CDR3 DNA reads TGTGCCAGCAGGTTAACGGCGGACAATCAGCCCCAGCATTTT. Its protein product is CASRLTADNQPQHF.

This chain joins TRBV25-1 and TRBJ2-2, with D uncertain. The V end lost 0 bases, the J end lost 7 bases, and 3 bases lay between the germline ends. The CDR3 totals 12 residues. The germline V gene has CDR1 MGHDK and CDR2 SYGVNS. This CDR3 is CASSEYYGELFF. The CDR3, as DNA: TGTGCCAGCAGTGAATATTACGGGGAGCTGTTTTTT. Full variable domain (remainder filled in from reference TRBV25-1 and TRBJ2-2): EADIYQTPRYLVIGTGKKITLECSQTMGHDKMYWYQQDPGMELHLIHYSYGVNSTEKGDLSSESTVSRIRTEHFPLTLESARPSHTSQYLCASSEYYGELFFGEGSRLTVL.

The V call is TRBV7-8, the J call TRBJ1-1, with D possibly being TRBD1 (5 bases). The CDR3 has 15 amino acids. Germline CDR1 is SGHVS and CDR2 is FQNEAQ. V was pared by 5 bases and J by 5 bases, with 18 bases between. The CDR3 DNA is TGTGCCAGCAGCCCCGCCGGGGGGGTGGGGACTGAAGCTTTCTTT. Translated: CASSPAGGVGTEAFF.

The chain uses TRBV14 and TRBJ2-2; a weak D match, TRBD2 (5 bases). Germline assignment: CDR1 SGHDN and CDR2 FVKESK. This CDR3 comprises 15 residues. The V end lost 1 base, the J end lost 3 bases, and 9 bases lay between the germline ends. Written as DNA, the CDR3 is TGTGCCAGCAGCCAAGTTCTAGCTCACACCGGGGAGCTGTTTTTT. This translates into CASSQVLAHTGELFF.

The chain joins TRBV10-3 to TRBJ1-3, with D perhaps TRBD1 (5 bases). Trimming stripped 10 bases from V and 4 bases from J, with 14 bases between. The germline gives CDR1 ENHRY, CDR2 SYGVKD. The CDR3 contains 13 residues. The CDR3 sequence: CATRTPRGNTIYF. The CDR3 coding sequence is TGTGCCACCAGGACACCCAGGGGAAACACCATATATTTT.

This chain joins TRBV10-2 and TRBJ1-1, with D possibly being TRBD1 (5 bases). This CDR3 has 10 residues. The germline V and J ends were trimmed by 9 bases and 7 bases, with 9 bases remaining between them. CDR1 is WSHSY, CDR2 SAAADI, per germline. The CDR3 protein is CASGDSEAFF. CDR3 sequence (DNA): TGCGCCAGTGGAGACAGTGAAGCTTTCTTT.

The chain is built from TRBV6-4 and TRBJ2-2, with a tentative D call TRBD2 (5 bases). This CDR3 comprises 14 residues. CDR1 is MRHNA, CDR2 SNTAGT, per germline. With 6 bases removed from V and 4 bases from J, the gap between germline ends came to 12 bases. The CDR3 protein is CASRLTGSTGELFF. The CDR3 coding sequence is TGTGCCAGCAGGCTGACGGGGTCCACCGGGGAGCTGTTTTTT.

This chain connects TRBV27 to TRBJ1-2; D might be TRBD1 (5 bases). Germline values: CDR1 MNHEY, CDR2 SMNVEV (reference sequence). Trimming stripped 6 bases from V and 7 bases from J, with 18 bases between. This CDR3 contains 14 residues. CDR3 in DNA: TGTGCCAGCAGCCGGGACCGGGCGTTTAGTGGCTACACCTTC. As protein: CASSRDRAFSGYTF.

This chain links TRBV2 with TRBJ1-6, with D tentatively TRBD1 (5 bases). The CDR3 consists of 16 residues. Per germline, CDR1 SNHLY and CDR2 FYNNEI. The V gene lost 2 bases and the J gene lost 8 bases, with 16 bases spanning the gap. CDR3 nucleotides: TGTGCCAGCAGTGAAAGCAGGCTTGGGGGGGATTCACCCCTCCACTTT. It codes for CASSESRLGGDSPLHF.